This T cell receptor (beta chain) was profiled in a study of blood T cell repertoires in COVID-19 (dated by TCRdb to the early 2020s). For context, the study as a whole: Samples covering the acute and convalescent phases of COVID-19 were provided by collaborators in the United States, Italy and Spain. Where available, HLA class I and class II types were taken from metadata supplied by the sample provider and were not determined by assay-based typing. The material from the prospective study consisted of cDNA or gDNA derived from T cells, B-cell-depleted T cells, or PBMCs. Sample metadata almost always included a de-identified subject ID, COVID-19 status, age in years and sex. Samples were obtained from the ongoing ImmuneRACE study (first 160 participants) and from roughly 1,300 subjects provided by 6 global collaborators. The repertoires were released in a freely available public database intended as a resource for research on the immune response to SARS-CoV-2. Subjects who had been exposed to COVID-19, were actively infected with it, or had recovered from it provided the deeply sampled blood TCRbeta repertoires that made up the dataset. Summary of the overall study and its limitations: The amount of clinical and demographic metadata varied by source and participant and was provided uncurated.

The immunoSEQ Assay, a bias-controlled multiplex PCR, was used to amplify TCRbeta CDR3 regions from genomic DNA. On the authors' methods: Within the assay, amplification of reference gene primers was used to estimate how many nucleated cells each sample contained. To quantify the absolute abundance of each unique TCRbeta CDR3 rearrangement, sequence reads were collapsed and filtered. Productive Simpson clonality was computed per sample as the square root of Simpson's diversity index over productive rearrangements. This immuneACCESS table, as held by TCRdb, lists in-frame sequences with V and J called but not all clones. Of the missing ones, under half trace to an unresolved V gene in checked studies; the others have no known cause. V and J calls and clone size come straight from that table; D and trimming were deduced from the DNA. In all, the sample holds over 200,000 clones, and about 90% of those were seen once. The ten largest clones add up to approximately 1.3% of the sample.

Trimming costs V 11 bases and J 6 bases, and their ends lie 16 bases apart. CDR1 and CDR2, per the germline V gene, are MGHDK and SYGVNS. From cysteine to phenylalanine, the CDR3 is 13 amino acids long. Only the CDR3 portion is preserved as DNA: 39 bases, with reading frame beginning at the first base. This clone was counted once. Its antigen is currently not known. Base qualities are not at hand, and no much larger clone is one base apart. Participants in the prospective study were enrolled through a virtual design, were aged about 18 to 89 years, and lived in roughly 25 United States geographic areas. In the prospective study, cohorts were assigned on the basis of participant-reported clinical history obtained from a screening survey and a study questionnaire. Each participant in the prospective study had whole blood, serum and a nasopharyngeal or oropharyngeal swab collected by mobile phlebotomists. Additional blood draws and questionnaires over an approximately 2-month period could optionally be provided by prospective study participants. Blood samples from the prospective study were shipped frozen or at room temperature prior to DNA extraction.

Sequenced sample: PBMCs or T cells enriched from blood (not recorded which). The sequence joins TRBV25-1 to TRBJ2-2; the best D guess is TRBD1, with 6 bases matching. The sequence derives from a human donor in a cohort exposed to, infected with or recovered from COVID-19 (not recorded which). The donor label of this sample is uncertain. The DNA sequence is given as TGTGCCGCCCAGGGGATTGGCGCCGGGGAGCTGTTTTTT. This encodes CAAQGIGAGELFF.